The 9 T cell receptor beta chains presented below share a single source sample, sequenced in a study of T cell responses to AZD1222 COVID-19 vaccine. Sequenced by immunoSEQ multiplex PCR; TCRdb stores in-frame clones only, minus some. Here the sample spans roughly 86,000 clones, 75% to 90% being singletons. The sample was peripheral blood, taken on day 0 of AZD1222 vaccination. These TCRs come from an adult in good health.

V and J are TRBV25-1 and TRBJ2-1; maybe TRBD2 (5 bases). Per germline, CDR1 MGHDK and CDR2 SYGVNS. The CDR3 is made up of 16 amino acids. Trimming cost V 1 base and J 1 base, with 11 bases left between them. CDR3 residues: CASSESNGKSYNEQFF. In DNA form, the CDR3 reads TGTGCCAGCAGTGAATCGAACGGGAAGTCCTACAATGAGCAGTTCTTC.

This rearrangement joins TRBV7-9 to TRBJ2-7; 11 bases are a match to TRBD1. The CDR3 contains 17 residues. V shed 5 bases and J 4 bases; nucleotides not matched to a gene: 13. CDR1 is SEHNR, CDR2 FQNEAQ, per germline (reference sequence). CDR3 sequence: CASSIPTGTGGTYEQYF. The CDR3 DNA reads TGTGCCAGCAGCATACCAACCGGGACAGGGGGGACATACGAGCAGTACTTC.

The chain is built from TRBV5-5 and TRBJ2-3, with 9 bases lining up with TRBD1. Germline-derived CDR1 and CDR2 are SGHKS and YYEKEE (reference sequence). CDR3 length: 18 amino acids. V was clipped by 1 base and J by 1 base; unmatched bases: 10. The CDR3 sequence: CASSLILSGQGGTDTQYF. The CDR3 DNA sequence: TGTGCCAGCAGCTTGATACTTTCGGGACAGGGAGGCACAGATACGCAGTATTTT.

V usage is TRBV6-1 and J usage is TRBJ1-5; 10 positions match TRBD1. The germline gives CDR1 MNHNS, CDR2 SASEGT. The CDR3 is 16 residues long. V shed 3 bases, J shed 7 bases, and the junction held 9 bases outside the gene matches. The CDR3 DNA reads TGTGCCAGCAGTGACTATCCGGGACAGGGGAACCAGCCCCAGCATTTT. This encodes CASSDYPGQGNQPQHF.

This sequence joins TRBV2 and TRBJ2-5, with 9 bases aligning to TRBD1. Germline trimming cut 6 bases from V and 3 bases from J; bases unmatched to any gene: 5. Germline lookup yields CDR1 SNHLY and CDR2 FYNNEI. CDR3 length: 14 residues. The DNA of the CDR3 is TGTGCCAGCAGCCGGGACAGGGTAAAAGAGACCCAGTACTTC. Amino acid sequence: CASSRDRVKETQYF.

The DNA for the CDR3 is TGTGCCAGCAGAGATGACGGGAGGGAAGATACGCAGTATTTT. Amino acids: CASRDDGREDTQYF. This chain connects TRBV25-1 to TRBJ2-3; 8 nucleotides agree with TRBD2. Looked up from germline, CDR1 is MGHDK and CDR2 is SYGVNS. Unmatched junction bases numbered 7, after V lost 6 bases and J lost 5 bases. This CDR3 comprises 14 residues.

This clone was picked up one time. The rearrangement uses TRBV28 and TRBJ1-5; D is perhaps TRBD1 (5 bases). The germline V and J ends were trimmed by 1 base and 7 bases, with 11 bases remaining between them. The CDR3 is made up of 14 amino acids. CDR1 MDHEN and CDR2 SYDVKM come from the germline V gene. CDR3: CASSLSGYNQPQHF. The CDR3 DNA follows: TGTGCCAGCAGTTTATCAGGGTATAACCAGCCCCAGCATTTT.

The chain links TRBV2 to TRBJ1-6; D uncertain. V dropped 7 bases and J dropped 9 bases, with 16 bases sitting between them. CDR1 and CDR2 (germline): SNHLY, FYNNEI. CDR3 length: 14 amino acids. The CDR3 is CASTLEGPGSPLHF. The CDR3 nucleotides read TGTGCCAGCACCTTGGAGGGCCCGGGTTCACCCCTCCACTTT.

The CDR3 sequence: CASSRGNTIYF. Written as DNA, the CDR3 is TGTGCCAGCTCACGGGGAAACACCATATATTTT. The chain combines TRBV18 with TRBJ1-3; D is uncertain. The CDR3 consists of 11 residues. Germline assignment: CDR1 KGHSH and CDR2 LQKENI. V dropped 4 bases and J dropped 4 bases, with 2 bases sitting between them.